This T cell receptor (beta chain) stems from a study of cytomegalovirus exposure and HLA in healthy donors. PCR involved 60 Vbeta and 13 Jbeta primers. Sequencing used immunoSEQ multiplex PCR; TCRdb keeps in-frame clones, though not all of them. The sample yields 100,000 to 140,000 clones, over 65% seen once. Between the trimmed V and J ends, which lost 0 bases and 8 bases, there was a span of 13 bases. The CDR3 is 14 amino acids. Germline CDR1 and CDR2: MNHEY and SMNVEV (reference sequence). The TCR originated in a woman aged 40 to 49 in good health and CMV-seropositive. Sequencing was performed on PBMCs. This chain uses TRBV27 with TRBJ1-2, with D possibly matching TRBD1 (6 bases). The CDR3 protein is CASSLSFRGLGYTF. The DNA for the CDR3 is TGTGCCAGCAGTTTATCGTTCAGGGGTCTGGGCTACACCTTC.